This TCR beta chain is from a study of cytomegalovirus exposure and HLA in healthy donors. Regarding the study as a whole: Highest at DRB1 and lowest at HLA-C, TCR association rates differed among HLA loci in a later analysis.

CDR3 size: 19 residues. The V gene end was trimmed by 4 bases and the J gene end by 4 bases; junction bases not matched to a gene: 19. Germline-derived CDR1 and CDR2 are SGHVS and FNYEAQ. 60 Vbeta and 13 Jbeta primers were used in PCR. TCRdb's table, derived via immunoSEQ multiplex PCR, lists solely in-frame clones and lacks some. The sample contains about 110,000 clones, 70% to 80% of which appear only once. On this clone itself: Antigen specificity is unknown.

V is TRBV7-6 and J is TRBJ1-3; 7 bases map to TRBD1. This clonotype was obtained from a woman between 18 and 29 years old in good health and CMV-seropositive. The sequencing input was PBMCs. The DNA of the CDR3 is TGTGCCAGCAGCTCCCAACCCGACCTAGGGACAGCATACGGAAACACCATATATTTT. Translating gives CASSSQPDLGTAYGNTIYF.